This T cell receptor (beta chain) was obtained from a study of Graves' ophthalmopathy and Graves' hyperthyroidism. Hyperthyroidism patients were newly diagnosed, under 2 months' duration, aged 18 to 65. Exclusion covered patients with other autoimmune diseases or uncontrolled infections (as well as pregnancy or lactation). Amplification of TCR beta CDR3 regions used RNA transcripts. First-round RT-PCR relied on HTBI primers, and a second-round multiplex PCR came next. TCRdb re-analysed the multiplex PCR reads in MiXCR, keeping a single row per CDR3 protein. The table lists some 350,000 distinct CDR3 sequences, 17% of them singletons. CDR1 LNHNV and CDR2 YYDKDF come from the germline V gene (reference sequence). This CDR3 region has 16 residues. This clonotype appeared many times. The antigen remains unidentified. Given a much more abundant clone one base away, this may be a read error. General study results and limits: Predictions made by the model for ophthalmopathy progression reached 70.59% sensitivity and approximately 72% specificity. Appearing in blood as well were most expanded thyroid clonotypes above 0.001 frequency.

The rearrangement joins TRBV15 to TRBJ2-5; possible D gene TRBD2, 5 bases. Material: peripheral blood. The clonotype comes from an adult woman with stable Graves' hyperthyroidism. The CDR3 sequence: CATSRDLTRVQETKYF. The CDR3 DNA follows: TGTGCCACCAGCAGAGATCTAACGAGGGTACAAGAGACCAAGTACTTC.